The table lists the clone carrying this T cell receptor beta chain with a few counts. The source of the sample is a study of spatial heterogeneity in lung cancer. Time point: sample taken at primary tumor resection. TCRdb used MiXCR to reprocess the 5' RACE reads, holding one entry per CDR3 protein. The sample contains 40,000 to 50,000 distinct CDR3 sequences, roughly an eighth of which appear only once. Trimming stripped 5 bases from V and 10 bases from J, with 15 bases between. The CDR3 loop spans 13 amino acids. Germline CDR1 is SGHTA and CDR2 is FQGTGA. The sequence derives from a male donor with early-stage non-small cell lung cancer. Here the sequenced sample was PBMCs, taken at surgery. V usage is TRBV7-3 and J usage is TRBJ2-1; TRBD1 or TRBD2 may be the D gene (5 bases each). As DNA, the CDR3 is TGTGCCAGCAGCCGGGACCGCTTTGGGGAGCAGTTCTTC. As protein: CASSRDRFGEQFF. The full variable domain, rest sourced from reference TRBV7-3 and TRBJ2-1, is GAGVSQTPSNKVTEKGKYVELRCDPISGHTALYWYRQSLGQGPEFLIYFQGTGAADDSGLPNDRFFAVRPEGSVSTLKIQRTERGDSAVYLCASSRDRFGEQFFGPGTRLTVL.